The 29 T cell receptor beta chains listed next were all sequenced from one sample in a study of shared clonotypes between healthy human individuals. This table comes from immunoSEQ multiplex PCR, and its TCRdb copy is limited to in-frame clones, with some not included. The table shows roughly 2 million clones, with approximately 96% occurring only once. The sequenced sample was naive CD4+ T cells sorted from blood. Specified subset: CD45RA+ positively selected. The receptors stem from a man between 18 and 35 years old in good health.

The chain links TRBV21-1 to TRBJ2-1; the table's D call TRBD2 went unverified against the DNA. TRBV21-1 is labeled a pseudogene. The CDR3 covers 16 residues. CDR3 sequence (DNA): TGTGCCAGCAGCAAAGCGGGGACTAGCGGGTTCAATGAGCAGTTCTTC. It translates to CASSKAGTSGFNEQFF.

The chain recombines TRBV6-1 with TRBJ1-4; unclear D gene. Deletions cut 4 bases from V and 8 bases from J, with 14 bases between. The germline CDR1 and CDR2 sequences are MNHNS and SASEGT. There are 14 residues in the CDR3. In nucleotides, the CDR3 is TGTGCCAGCAGTGGTAGCTGGGTAAAGGAAAAACTGTTTTTT. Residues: CASSGSWVKEKLFF.

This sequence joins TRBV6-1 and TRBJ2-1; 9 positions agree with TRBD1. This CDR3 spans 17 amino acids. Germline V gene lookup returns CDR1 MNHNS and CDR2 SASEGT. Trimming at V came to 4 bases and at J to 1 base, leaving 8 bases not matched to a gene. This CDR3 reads CASSGDTGTGSYNEQFF. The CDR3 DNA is TGTGCCAGCAGTGGCGACACCGGGACAGGGTCCTACAATGAGCAGTTCTTC.

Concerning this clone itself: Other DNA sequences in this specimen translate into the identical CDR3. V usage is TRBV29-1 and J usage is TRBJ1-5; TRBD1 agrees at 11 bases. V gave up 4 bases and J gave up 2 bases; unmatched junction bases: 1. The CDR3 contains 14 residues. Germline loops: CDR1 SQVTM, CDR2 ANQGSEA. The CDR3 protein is CSVGGQGGNQPQHF. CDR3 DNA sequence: TGCAGCGTTGGGGGACAGGGGGGCAATCAGCCCCAGCATTTT.

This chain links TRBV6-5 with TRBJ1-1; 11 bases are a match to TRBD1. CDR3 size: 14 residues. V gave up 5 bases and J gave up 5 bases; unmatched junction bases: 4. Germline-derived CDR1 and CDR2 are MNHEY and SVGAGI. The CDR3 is CASSPRDRGTEAFF. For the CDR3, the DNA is TGTGCCAGCAGTCCACGGGACAGGGGGACTGAAGCTTTCTTT.

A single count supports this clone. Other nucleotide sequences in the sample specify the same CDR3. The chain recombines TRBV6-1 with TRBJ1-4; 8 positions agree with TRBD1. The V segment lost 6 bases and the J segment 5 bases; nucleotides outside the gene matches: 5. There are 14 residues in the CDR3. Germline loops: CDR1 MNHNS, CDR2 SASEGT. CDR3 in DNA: TGTGCCAGCAGCGAACAGGGGGGGAATGAAAAACTGTTTTTT. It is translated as CASSEQGGNEKLFF.

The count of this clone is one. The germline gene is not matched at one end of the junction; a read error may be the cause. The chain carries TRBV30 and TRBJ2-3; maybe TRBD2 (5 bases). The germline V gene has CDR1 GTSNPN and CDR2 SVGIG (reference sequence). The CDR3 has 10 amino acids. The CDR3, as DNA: TGTGCCTGGAAGAACGGGATCGAGAATTTT. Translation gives CAWKNGIENF. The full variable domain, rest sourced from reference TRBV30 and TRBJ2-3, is SQTIHQWPATLVQPVGSPLSLECTVEGTSNPNLYWYRQAAGRGLQLLFYSVGIGQISSEVPQNLSASRPQDRQFILSSKKLLLSDSGFYLCAWKNGIENFGPGTRLTVL.

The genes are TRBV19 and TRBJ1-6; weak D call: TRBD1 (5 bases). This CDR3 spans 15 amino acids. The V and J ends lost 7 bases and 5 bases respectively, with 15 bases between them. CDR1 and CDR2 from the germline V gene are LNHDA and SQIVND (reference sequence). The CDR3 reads CASIETAANNSPLHF. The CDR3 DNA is TGTGCCAGTATCGAGACAGCAGCAAATAATTCACCCCTCCACTTT.

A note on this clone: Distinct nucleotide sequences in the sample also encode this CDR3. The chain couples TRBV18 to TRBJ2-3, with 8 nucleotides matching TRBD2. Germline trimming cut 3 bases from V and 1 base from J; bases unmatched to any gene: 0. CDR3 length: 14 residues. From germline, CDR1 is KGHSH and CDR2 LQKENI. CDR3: CASSPTSGTDTQYF. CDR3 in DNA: TGTGCCAGCTCACCGACTAGCGGCACAGATACGCAGTATTTT.

This CDR3 reads CASSLVIRGSGNTIYF. CDR3 DNA sequence: TGTGCCAGCAGCTTGGTTATCAGGGGCTCGGGAAACACCATATATTTT. The V call is TRBV5-6, the J call TRBJ1-3; perhaps TRBD1 as D (6 bases). Trimming left V 0 bases short and J 4 bases short, with 14 bases between. CDR3 length equals 16 residues. In germline, CDR1 is SGHDT, CDR2 YYEEEE. The entire variable domain, with the rest obtained from reference TRBV5-6 and TRBJ1-3, is as follows: DAGVTQSPTHLIKTRGQQVTLRCSPKSGHDTVSWYQQALGQGPQFIFQYYEEEERQRGNFPDRFSGHQFPNYSSELNVNALLLGDSALYLCASSLVIRGSGNTIYFGEGSWLTVV.

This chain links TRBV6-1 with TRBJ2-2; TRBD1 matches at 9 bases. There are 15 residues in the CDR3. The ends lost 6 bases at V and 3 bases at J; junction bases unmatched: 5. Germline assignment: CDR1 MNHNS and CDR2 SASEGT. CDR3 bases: TGTGCCAGCAGCACCGGGACAGGGCACACCGGGGAGCTGTTTTTT. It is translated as CASSTGTGHTGELFF.

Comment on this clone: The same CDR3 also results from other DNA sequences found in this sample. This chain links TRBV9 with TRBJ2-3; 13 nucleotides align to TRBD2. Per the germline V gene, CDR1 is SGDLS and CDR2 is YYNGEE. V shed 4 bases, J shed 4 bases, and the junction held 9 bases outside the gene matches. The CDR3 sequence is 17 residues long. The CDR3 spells CASSPRTSGRGSDTQYF. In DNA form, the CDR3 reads TGTGCCAGCAGCCCCCGGACTAGCGGGAGAGGGTCAGATACGCAGTATTTT.

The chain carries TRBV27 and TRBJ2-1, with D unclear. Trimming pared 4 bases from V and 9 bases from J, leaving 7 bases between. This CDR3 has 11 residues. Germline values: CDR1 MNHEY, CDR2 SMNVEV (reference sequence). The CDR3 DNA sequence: TGTGCCAGCAGTTCGTGGGGTGAGCAGTTCTTC. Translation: CASSSWGEQFF.

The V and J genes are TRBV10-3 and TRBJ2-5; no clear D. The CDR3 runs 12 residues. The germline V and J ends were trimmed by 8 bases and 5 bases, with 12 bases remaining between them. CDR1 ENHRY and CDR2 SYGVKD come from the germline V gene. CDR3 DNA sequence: TGTGCCATCGGAAGTCTGCCGGAGACCCAGTACTTC. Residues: CAIGSLPETQYF.

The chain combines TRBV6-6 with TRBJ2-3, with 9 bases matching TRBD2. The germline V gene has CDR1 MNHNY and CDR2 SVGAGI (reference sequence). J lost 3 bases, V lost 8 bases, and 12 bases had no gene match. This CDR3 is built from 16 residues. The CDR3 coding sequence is TGTGCCAGCCGTCCTAGCGGGATTAAAATTACAGATACGCAGTATTTT. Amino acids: CASRPSGIKITDTQYF.

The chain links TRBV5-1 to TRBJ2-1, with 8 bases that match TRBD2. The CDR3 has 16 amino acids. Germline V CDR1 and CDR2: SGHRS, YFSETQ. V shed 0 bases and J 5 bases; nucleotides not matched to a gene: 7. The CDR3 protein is CASSLVLRGDHNEQFF. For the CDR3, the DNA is TGCGCCAGCAGCTTGGTGCTGCGGGGGGACCACAATGAGCAGTTCTTC.

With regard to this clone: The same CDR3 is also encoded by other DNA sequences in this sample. The CDR3 DNA is TGTGCCAGCAGTTACTCGAGGCAGACCTCTGGAAACACCATATATTTT. As protein: CASSYSRQTSGNTIYF. The chain carries TRBV6-5 and TRBJ1-3; D gene uncertain. Trimming took 0 bases from V and 0 from J, leaving 9 bases between them. Germline V gene data show CDR1 as MNHEY and CDR2 as SVGAGI. The CDR3 extends over 16 amino acids.

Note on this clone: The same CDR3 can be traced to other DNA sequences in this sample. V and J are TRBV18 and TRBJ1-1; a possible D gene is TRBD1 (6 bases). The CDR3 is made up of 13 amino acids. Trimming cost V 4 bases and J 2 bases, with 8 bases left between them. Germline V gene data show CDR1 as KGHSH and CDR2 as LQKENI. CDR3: CASSLDRNTEAFF. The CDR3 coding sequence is TGTGCCAGCTCACTGGACAGAAACACTGAAGCTTTCTTT.

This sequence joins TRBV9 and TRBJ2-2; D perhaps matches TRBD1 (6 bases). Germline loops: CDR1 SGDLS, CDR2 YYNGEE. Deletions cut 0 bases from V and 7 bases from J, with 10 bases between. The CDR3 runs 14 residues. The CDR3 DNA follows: TGTGCCAGCAGCGTAGTGGGGGCGTACGGGGAGCTGTTTTTT. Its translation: CASSVVGAYGELFF.

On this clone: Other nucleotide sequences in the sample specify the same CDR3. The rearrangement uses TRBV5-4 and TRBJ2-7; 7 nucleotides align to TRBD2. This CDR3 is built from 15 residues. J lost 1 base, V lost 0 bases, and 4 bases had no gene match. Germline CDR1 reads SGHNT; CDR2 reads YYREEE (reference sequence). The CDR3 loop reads CASSLGAGSSYEQYF. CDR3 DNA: TGTGCCAGCAGCTTGGGAGCGGGGAGTTCCTACGAGCAGTACTTC.

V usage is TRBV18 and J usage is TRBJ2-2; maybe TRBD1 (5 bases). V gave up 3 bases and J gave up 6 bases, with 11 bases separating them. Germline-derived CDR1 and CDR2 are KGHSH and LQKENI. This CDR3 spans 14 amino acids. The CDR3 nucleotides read TGTGCCAGCTCACCGAGAAGGGGTCCCGGGGAGCTGTTTTTT. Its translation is CASSPRRGPGELFF.

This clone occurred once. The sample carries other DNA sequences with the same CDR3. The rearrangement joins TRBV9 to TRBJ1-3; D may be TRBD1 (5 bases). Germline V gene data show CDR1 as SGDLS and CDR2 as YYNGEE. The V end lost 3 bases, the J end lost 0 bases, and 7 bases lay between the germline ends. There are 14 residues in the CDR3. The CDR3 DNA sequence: TGTGCCAGCAGCGACGACAGCTCTGGAAACACCATATATTTT. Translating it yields CASSDDSSGNTIYF.

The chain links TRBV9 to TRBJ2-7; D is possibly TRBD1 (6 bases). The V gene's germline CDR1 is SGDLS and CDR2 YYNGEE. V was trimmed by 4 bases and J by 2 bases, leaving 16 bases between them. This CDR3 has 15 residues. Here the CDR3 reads CASSTRTAMAYEQYF. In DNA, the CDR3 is TGTGCCAGCAGCACCCGGACAGCCATGGCCTACGAGCAGTACTTC.

CDR3: CASSVGPGPYEQYF. The CDR3 DNA sequence: TGCGCCAGCAGTGTAGGGCCGGGCCCCTACGAGCAGTACTTC. This chain connects TRBV10-1 to TRBJ2-7, with D uncertain. V was cut by 4 bases and J by 2 bases, with 12 bases left in between. The CDR3 consists of 14 residues. Germline V gene lookup returns CDR1 WNHNN and CDR2 SYGVQD (reference sequence).

CDR3 coding DNA: TGTGCCAGCAGTGAATGGGGACGGGCCAAGCGCGACGAGCAGTACTTC. It codes for CASSEWGRAKRDEQYF. The chain is built from TRBV25-1 and TRBJ2-7; D is possibly TRBD1 or TRBD2 (5 bases each). Germline V gene data show CDR1 as MGHDK and CDR2 as SYGVNS. This CDR3 has 16 residues. With 1 base removed from V and 5 bases from J, the gap between germline ends came to 18 bases.

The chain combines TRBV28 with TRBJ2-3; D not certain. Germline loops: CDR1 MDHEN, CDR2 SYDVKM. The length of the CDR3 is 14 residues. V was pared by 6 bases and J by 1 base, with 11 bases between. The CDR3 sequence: CASSRPVRTDTQYF. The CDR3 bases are TGTGCCAGCAGCCGCCCCGTGCGCACAGATACGCAGTATTTT.

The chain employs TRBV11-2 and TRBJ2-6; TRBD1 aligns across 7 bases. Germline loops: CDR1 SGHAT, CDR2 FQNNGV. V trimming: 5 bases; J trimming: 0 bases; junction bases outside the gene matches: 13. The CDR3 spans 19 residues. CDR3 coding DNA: TGTGCCAGCAGCCGACTTAGTGGGACAGATTTCTCTGGGGCCAACGTCCTGACTTTC. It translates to CASSRLSGTDFSGANVLTF.

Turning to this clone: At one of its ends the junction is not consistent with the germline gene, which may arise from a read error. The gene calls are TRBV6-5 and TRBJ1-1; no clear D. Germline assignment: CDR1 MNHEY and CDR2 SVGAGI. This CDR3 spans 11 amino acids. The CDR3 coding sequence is TGTGCCAGCTGTTATGACACTGAAGCTTTCTTT. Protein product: CASCYDTEAFF.

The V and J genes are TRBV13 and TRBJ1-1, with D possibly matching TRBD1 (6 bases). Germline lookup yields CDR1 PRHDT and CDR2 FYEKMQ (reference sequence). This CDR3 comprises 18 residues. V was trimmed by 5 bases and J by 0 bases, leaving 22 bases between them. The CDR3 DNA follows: TGTGCCAGCAGCCAAGACCGAGGTCCGGGGGCTTTGAACACTGAAGCTTTCTTT. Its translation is CASSQDRGPGALNTEAFF.